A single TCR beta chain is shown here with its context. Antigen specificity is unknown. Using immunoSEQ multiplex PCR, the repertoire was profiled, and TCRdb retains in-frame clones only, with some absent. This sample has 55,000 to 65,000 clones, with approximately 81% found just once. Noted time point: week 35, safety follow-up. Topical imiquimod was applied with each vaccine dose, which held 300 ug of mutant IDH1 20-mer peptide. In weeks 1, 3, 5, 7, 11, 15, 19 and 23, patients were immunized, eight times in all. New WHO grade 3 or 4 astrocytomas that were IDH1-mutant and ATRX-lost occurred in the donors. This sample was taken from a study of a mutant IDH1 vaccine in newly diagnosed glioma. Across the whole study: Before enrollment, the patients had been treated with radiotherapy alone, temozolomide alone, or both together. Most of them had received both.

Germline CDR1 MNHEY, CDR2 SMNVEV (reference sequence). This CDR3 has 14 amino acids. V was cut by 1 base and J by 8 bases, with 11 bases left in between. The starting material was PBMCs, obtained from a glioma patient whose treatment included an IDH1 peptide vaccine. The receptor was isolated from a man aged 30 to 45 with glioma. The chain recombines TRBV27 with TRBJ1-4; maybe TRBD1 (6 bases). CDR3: CASSLLQGDEKLFF. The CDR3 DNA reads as TGTGCCAGCAGTTTATTACAGGGAGACGAAAAACTGTTTTTT.